The clone carrying this T cell receptor beta chain was seen repeatedly, ten times or more. No antigen is known for it. Cells sorted as Tregs were CD4+, CD25+ and CD127-/low. MiXCR, run by TCRdb on the 5' RACE reads, gives a single entry per CDR3 protein. The sample includes over 25,000 distinct CDR3 sequences, about a quarter seen only once; the top ten take about 2.5%. Findings of the study overall: Tumor Treg TCRs overlapped most with tumor naive CD4+ cells. The larger-cohort validation was restricted to a single TCR beta V-J rearrangement rather than whole repertoires.

The sample was tumor-infiltrating Tregs sorted from the breast tumor. The clonotype comes from a female donor with breast cancer.

CDR3: CASSVGGTGQETQYF. DNA for the CDR3: TGTGCCAGCAGCGTAGGAGGGACAGGCCAAGAGACCCAGTACTTC. The genes are TRBV9 and TRBJ2-5, with 8 bases fitting TRBD1. This CDR3 is built from 15 residues. In germline, CDR1 is SGDLS, CDR2 YYNGEE. With 0 bases clipped from V and 1 base from J, the junction kept 2 bases outside the gene matches.